Here is one T cell receptor beta chain with its context. The antigen remains undetermined. The data were obtained in a study of molecular identifiers for immune sequencing clone quantification. The length of the CDR3 is 16 residues. The V gene lost 2 bases and the J gene lost 6 bases, with 19 bases spanning the gap. Per the germline V gene, CDR1 is LGHDT and CDR2 is YNNKEL (reference sequence). Findings of the study overall: Whereas clones above 20 RNA copies held under 1% of naive-cell molecules, they held over 97% of effector molecules.

Preparation of the bulk TCR libraries relied on previously described methods and listed TCR primers. TCRdb re-analysed the PCR reads in MiXCR, keeping a single row per CDR3 protein. Of over 600,000 distinct CDR3 sequences listed, 20% were seen once; the top ten hold 0.85%. This TCR was sampled from a human donor in good health. Some libraries in this study had Jurkat cell RNA spiked in. Sequencing was carried out using naive CD8+ T cells from blood, with Jurkat cell RNA spiked in. As to subset: FACS-sorted CD8+CD4-CCR7+CD45RA+ naive T cells. V and J are TRBV3-1 and TRBJ1-2; a weak D match, TRBD1 (6 bases). CDR3 residues: CASSQQFLAGADGYTF. Written as DNA, the CDR3 is TGTGCCAGCAGCCAACAATTCCTCGCGGGGGCAGATGGCTACACCTTC. Full variable domain (remainder filled in from reference TRBV3-1 and TRBJ1-2): DTAVSQTPKYLVTQMGNDKSIKCEQNLGHDTMYWYKQDSKKFLKIMFSYNNKELIINETVPNRFSPKSPDKAHLNLHINSLELGDSAVYFCASSQQFLAGADGYTFGSGTRLTVV.